Listed here is a single T cell receptor beta chain. What it binds is not known. V lost 1 base and J lost 5, with 14 bases in between. Germline CDR1 is MGHRA and CDR2 is YSYEKL. The CDR3 has 16 amino acids. A multiplex PCR was run with 60 Vbeta primers and 13 Jbeta primers. The method was immunoSEQ multiplex PCR; TCRdb's version includes in-frame clones alone and lacks a portion of them. This sample has over 100,000 clones, with 55% to 75% found just once. This record comes from a study of cytomegalovirus exposure and HLA in healthy donors. Points from the study as a whole: Reported results showed that the classifier diagnosed cytomegalovirus status with high specificity and sensitivity. Presence/absence comparisons presumed near-even sequencing depth among donors. Follow-up analysis seemed to connect common viral pathogens with several of the most significant clusters identified. A later analysis showed that HLA-associated TCR beta chains had undergone more clonal expansion than equally common others.

Sequenced sample: PBMCs. The chain employs TRBV4-1 and TRBJ1-4; D ambiguous. The clonotype comes from a woman in her 70s in good health and CMV-seropositive. The chain's CDR3 is CASSQVRRGLNEKLFF. CDR3 DNA: TGCGCCAGCAGCCAAGTTCGGCGAGGGCTGAATGAAAAACTGTTTTTT.